The clone carrying this TCR beta chain was observed a handful of times. Its specificity is unknown. Unfractionated whole blood yielded the extracted total RNA. These data originate in a study of human T cells and chemical hapten exposure. Study-wide findings and caveats: Sensitizing with DPC caused no change in TCRs above 1 in 1000 frequency.

Original processing methods: From around 25,000 to 690,000 TCRs were found per sample, with a median of about 96,000. TCRdb passed the 5' RACE reads through MiXCR, listing each CDR3 protein once. The V and J calls and clone size come from TCRdb's table, not from the authors' own analysis. In the table there are 120,000 to 150,000 distinct CDR3 sequences, around 4% of which are singletons. This CDR3 has 16 amino acids. Germline CDR1 reads DFQATT; CDR2 reads SNEGSKA (reference sequence). J was trimmed by 1 base and V by 3 bases; bases with no gene match: 9. This sequence joins TRBV20-1 and TRBJ1-2; TRBD1 agrees at 9 bases. This clonotype originated in a female donor in good health. CDR3 protein: CSASPGTGIINYGYTF. In DNA, the CDR3 is TGCAGTGCTAGCCCCGGGACAGGGATCATTAACTATGGCTACACCTTC.